This T cell receptor beta chain was captured in a study of beta chain features in type 1 diabetes. Study-wide results and caveats: Cells with high TCR expression could be over-represented when cDNA is sequenced. Shorter TCRB CDR3s, moderately but significantly so, were found in Type 1 diabetes patients in all four CD4+ subsets.

V was cut by 0 bases and J by 8 bases, with 16 bases left in between. The CDR3 has 15 residues. Looked up from germline, CDR1 is ENHRY and CDR2 is SYGVKD. The sample holds a few counts of this clone. What it recognizes is unknown. The entirety of the isolated RNA underwent reverse transcription, so expressed TCRB transcripts were sequenced. Some clones are missing from TCRdb's copy, which holds only in-frame ones; the method was immunoSEQ multiplex PCR. The sample consists of 860,000 or so clones, roughly 15% of them appearing once. The source is a woman younger than 30 in good health. Sequenced input: naive CD4+ T cells from blood. The V call is TRBV10-3, the J call TRBJ1-2; D is perhaps TRBD1 (6 bases). CDR3: CAISESFGTRTGYTF. The CDR3 DNA reads TGTGCCATCAGTGAGTCCTTCGGGACACGCACCGGCTACACCTTC.